This is a list of T cell receptor beta chains from one sample in a study of T cell repertoires in aging, cancer and after chemotherapy. A single record per CDR3 protein comes from TCRdb applying MiXCR to the multiplex PCR reads. The repertoire holds approximately 4,900 distinct CDR3 sequences, with approximately 50% as singletons. Input material: blood. The source of these receptors is a human donor in good health. The CDR3 runs from the conserved cysteine through the conserved F or W. D genes are given only for firm matches. Only part of the rows carry a size: once, few, many, or a class if the clone is expanded.

V,J,D,size,DNA,CDR3
TRBV11-1,TRBJ2-1,TRBD2,.,TGTGCCAGCAGCCAGACTAGCGGGGCCCCTCGGGGGAATGAGCAGTTCTTC,CASSQTSGAPRGNEQFF
TRBV5-6,TRBJ2-2,TRBD2,few,TGTGCCAGCAGCCGACTAGCGGGGTGGGCCGGGGAGCTGTTTTTT,CASSRLAGWAGELFF
TRBV19,TRBJ2-3,TRBD2,.,TGTGCCAGTAGTATAGTCAGGGCTAGCGGGATGGTAGATACGCAGTATTTT,CASSIVRASGMVDTQYF
TRBV20-1,TRBJ1-3,.,.,TGCAGTGCTAGGGGGGGCAGGAGTCCTGGAAACACCATATATTTT,CSARGGRSPGNTIYF
TRBV6-2/TRBV6-3,TRBJ2-5,.,.,TGTGCCAGCACCGACTCCGGGACCCAAGAGACCCAGTACTTC,CASTDSGTQETQYF
TRBV6-5,TRBJ1-3,TRBD1,.,TGTGTCAGCAGTTGGACAGGGGGAAGCTCTGGAAACACCATATATTTT,CVSSWTGGSSGNTIYF
TRBV5-5,TRBJ2-3,.,.,TGTGCCAGCAGCTTGGCCAATCTGGGTCAATATACAGATACGCAGTATTTT,CASSLANLGQYTDTQYF
TRBV29-1,TRBJ2-7,.,few,TGCAGCGTTGCGTCAGGAGCCTACGAGCAGTACTTC,CSVASGAYEQYF
TRBV29-1,TRBJ2-5,TRBD1,.,TGCAGTGCTAGAACCGGACAGGGGGAGATGGAGACCCAGTACTTC,CSARTGQGEMETQYF
TRBV5-1,TRBJ2-7,.,.,TGCGCCAGCAGCTTTGGCAGGGGAGGATACGAGCAGTACTTC,CASSFGRGGYEQYF
TRBV30,TRBJ2-3,.,few,TGTGCCTGGGGGCTCGGCACAGATACGCAGTATTTT,CAWGLGTDTQYF
TRBV6-1,TRBJ2-5,.,.,TGTGCCAGCACCCTCGGGGCGAGCCTGTACCAAGAGACCCAGTACTTC,CASTLGASLYQETQYF
TRBV19,TRBJ1-5,.,large,TGTGCCAGTAGTACGACAGAATTGGATCAGCCCCAGCATTTT,CASSTTELDQPQHF
TRBV27,TRBJ2-1,TRBD2,.,TGTGCCAGCAGTTCAAGAAGAGCGGGGGGGCGGGGTAATGAGCAGTTCTTC,CASSSRRAGGRGNEQFF
TRBV7-3,TRBJ1-1,.,.,TGTGCCAGCAGCTTAGACCCGAACACTGAAGCTTTCTTT,CASSLDPNTEAFF
TRBV12-3/TRBV12-4,TRBJ2-3,TRBD2,few,TGTGCCAGTATCCTCCGGGCTAGCGGTAATACGCAGTATTTT,CASILRASGNTQYF
TRBV14,TRBJ2-5,TRBD1,.,TGTGCCAGCAGCCCCCGGGACAGGGGGTGGACGGAGACCCAGTACTTC,CASSPRDRGWTETQYF
TRBV5-4,TRBJ2-1,TRBD2,.,TGTGCCAGCAGCTTTAAGAGCGGGGGGACCAATGAGCAGTTCTTC,CASSFKSGGTNEQFF
TRBV6-5,TRBJ2-7,.,few,TGTGCCAGCAGCAAAGGGGGGAGGTCCTACGAGCAGTACTTC,CASSKGGRSYEQYF
TRBV27,TRBJ2-1,.,.,TGTGCCAGCACCCCTGACAGGACCTCCTACAATGAGCAGTTCTTC,CASTPDRTSYNEQFF